The TCR beta chain described here comes from a study of cytomegalovirus exposure and HLA in healthy donors. Overall study findings and caveats: TCR beta sequences numbering 15,000 to 20,000 were associated with HLA alleles at 0.05 false discovery rate in a later analysis.

PCR was performed using 60 Vbeta and 13 Jbeta primers. The method was immunoSEQ multiplex PCR; TCRdb's version includes in-frame clones alone and lacks a portion of them. The sample contains 130,000 or so clones, roughly 80% of which appear only once. Of note for this clone: Its cognate antigen is unknown.

The sequence derives from a female donor in good health and CMV-seronegative. Sequencing used PBMCs.

The CDR3 nucleotides read TGTGCCAGCAGTTCCGACAGGAGTGAGCAGTACTTC. Amino acids: CASSSDRSEQYF. The rearrangement links TRBV6-5 to TRBJ2-7; perhaps TRBD1 as D (6 bases). This CDR3 comprises 12 residues. The germline gives CDR1 MNHEY, CDR2 SVGAGI. V lost 4 bases and J lost 7, with 11 bases in between.